This TCR beta chain was sequenced in a study of OX40 agonist ivuxolimab in advanced cancers. Study-level results: Relative to CD4+ cells, CD8+ T cells on average had more expanded clones.

The protocol was immunoSEQ multiplex PCR, while the TCRdb copy is restricted to in-frame clones and leaves out a portion. The sample lists 50,000 to 75,000 clones; roughly 89% were seen once. With regard to this clone: What it binds is unknown.

The CDR3 spans 13 residues. CDR1 MNHEY and CDR2 SMNVEV come from the germline V gene (reference sequence). Trimming took off 6 bases at V and 1 base at J, with 10 bases between the two ends. This material consisted of CD4+ or CD8+ T cells sorted from blood, taken in a trial of the OX40 agonist ivuxolimab. V gene TRBV27 combines with J gene TRBJ2-7, with D perhaps matching TRBD1 (5 bases). This receptor was taken from an adult with an advanced solid tumor such as melanoma, head and neck, liver or kidney cancer. The CDR3 bases are TGTGCCAGCAGGCAAACAGGATCCTACGAGCAGTACTTC. It encodes CASRQTGSYEQYF.